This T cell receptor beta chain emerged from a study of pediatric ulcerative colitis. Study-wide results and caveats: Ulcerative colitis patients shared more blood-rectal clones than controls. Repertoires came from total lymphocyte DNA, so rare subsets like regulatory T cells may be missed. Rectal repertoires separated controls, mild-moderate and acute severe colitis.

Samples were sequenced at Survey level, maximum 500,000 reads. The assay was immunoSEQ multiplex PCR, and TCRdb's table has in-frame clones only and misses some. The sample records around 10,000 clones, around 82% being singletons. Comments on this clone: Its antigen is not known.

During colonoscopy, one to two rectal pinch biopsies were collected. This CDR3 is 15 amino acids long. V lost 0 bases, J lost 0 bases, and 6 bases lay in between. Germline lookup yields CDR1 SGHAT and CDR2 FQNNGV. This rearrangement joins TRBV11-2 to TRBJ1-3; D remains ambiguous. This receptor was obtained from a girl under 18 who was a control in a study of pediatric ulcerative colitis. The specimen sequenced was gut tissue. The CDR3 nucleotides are TGTGCCAGCAGCTTAGATTGGTCCTCTGGAAACACCATATATTTT. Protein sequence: CASSLDWSSGNTIYF.